Each of the 23 T cell receptor beta chains below was sequenced from the same sample in a study of technical replicates of blood from several donors. Using immunoSEQ multiplex PCR, the repertoire was profiled, and TCRdb retains in-frame clones only, with some absent. In the table there are about 58,000 clones, around 91% of which are singletons. The material sequenced was PBMCs. These receptors were taken from a human donor in good health. Some clones in this sample may be carry-over from other donors' samples.

DNA for the CDR3: TGCAGCGCCGGAAAGGGGGCCAACTATGGCTACACCTTC. Translated: CSAGKGANYGYTF. The chain has TRBV29-1 and TRBJ1-2, with 7 bases identical to TRBD1. Losses at the gene ends were 7 bases for V and 2 bases for J; bases not matched to a gene: 7. CDR1 SQVTM and CDR2 ANQGSEA come from the germline V gene. The CDR3 is made up of 13 amino acids.

The rearrangement uses TRBV18 and TRBJ1-1; perhaps TRBD1 as D (5 bases). This CDR3 spans 14 amino acids. CDR1 and CDR2 (germline): KGHSH, LQKENI. V lost 4 bases and J lost 3, with 12 bases in between. CDR3 in DNA: TGTGCCAGCTCACTGGCCGTCAGGGACACTGAAGCTTTCTTT. Translating gives CASSLAVRDTEAFF.

This chain joins TRBV7-9 and TRBJ1-1, with a weak D call TRBD1 (5 bases). Trimming took 2 bases from V and 4 from J, leaving 8 bases between them. The V gene's germline CDR1 is SEHNR and CDR2 FQNEAQ (reference sequence). The CDR3 runs to 13 residues. The CDR3 region has the DNA TGTGCCAGCAGCTTATGGGGGGGCACTGAAGCTTTCTTT. It codes for CASSLWGGTEAFF.

The V call is TRBV7-9, the J call TRBJ1-1, with D possibly TRBD1 on 5 matching bases. Germline-derived CDR1 and CDR2 are SEHNR and FQNEAQ (reference sequence). This CDR3 has 13 residues. V was trimmed by 5 bases and J by 4 bases, leaving 11 bases between them. CDR3 amino acids: CASSPSGGTEAFF. DNA for the CDR3: TGTGCCAGCAGCCCCTCCGGGGGCACTGAAGCTTTCTTT.

Worth noting for this clone: No conserved phenylalanine or tryptophan is present at the end of the CDR3, so a read error is the likely explanation. The DNA is left out, because the CDR3 cannot be placed on it with certainty; the CDR3 is given as TCRdb lists it. The chain employs TRBV7-2 and TRBJ1-2; TRBD1 is taken as the D call from the table, unchecked against the DNA. Per germline, CDR1 SGHTA and CDR2 FQGNSA. The CDR3 region is 12 residues in length, termini included. CDR3 sequence: CASSLVRGPKRL.

The rearrangement joins TRBV7-3 to TRBJ2-2, with D unresolved. Per germline, CDR1 SGHTA and CDR2 FQGTGA. This CDR3 spans 14 amino acids. V was trimmed by 5 bases and J by 0 bases, leaving 7 bases between them. In nucleotides, the CDR3 is TGTGCCAGCAGCCCAACTACGAACACCGGGGAGCTGTTTTTT. It specifies CASSPTTNTGELFF.

V gene TRBV6-1 combines with J gene TRBJ2-7, with 9 bases aligning to TRBD2. With V trimmed by 0 bases and J by 3 bases, 24 bases remained unmatched. This CDR3 region has 22 residues. The germline CDR1 and CDR2 sequences are MNHNS and SASEGT. In DNA form, the CDR3 reads TGTGCCAGCAGTGAAGCGCGGCAGGCGTGGGGCACGGAGCGGGAGGTTCGCTACGAGCAGTACTTC. Translation: CASSEARQAWGTEREVRYEQYF.

V usage is TRBV11-2 and J usage is TRBJ1-2, with D unresolved. V lost 0 bases and J lost 1, with 6 bases in between. The CDR3 is made up of 14 amino acids. Germline V gene data show CDR1 as SGHAT and CDR2 as FQNNGV. In DNA form, the CDR3 reads TGTGCCAGCAGCTTAGAGGGCATTAACTATGGCTACACCTTC. Its translation is CASSLEGINYGYTF.

The sample holds a few counts of this clone. The chain has TRBV11-1 and TRBJ1-4; a possible D gene is TRBD1 (5 bases). The CDR3 totals 13 residues. Trimming shortened V by 4 bases and J by 7 bases, and 10 bases separated the two germline ends. Per the germline V gene, CDR1 is SGHAT and CDR2 is FQDESV (reference sequence). DNA for the CDR3: TGTGCCAGCAGCTGGGGACTAGGTGAAAAACTGTTTTTT. Encoded protein: CASSWGLGEKLFF.

The gene calls are TRBV28 and TRBJ1-6; D unclear. V was cut by 1 base and J by 8 bases, with 9 bases left in between. The germline V gene encodes CDR1 MDHEN and CDR2 SYDVKM. The CDR3 loop spans 14 amino acids. DNA for the CDR3: TGTGCCAGCAGTTTATCGGTCCGAGATTCACCCCTCCACTTT. Its translation: CASSLSVRDSPLHF.

The chain recombines TRBV6-5 with TRBJ2-7; D is undetermined. Germline CDR1 MNHEY, CDR2 SVGAGI. V lost 0 bases, J lost 3 bases, and 12 bases lay in between. The length of the CDR3 is 15 residues. CDR3 residues: CASSYSATQFYEQYF. CDR3 nucleotide sequence: TGTGCCAGCAGTTACTCGGCGACTCAGTTCTACGAGCAGTACTTC.

The chain carries TRBV5-5 and TRBJ1-1; the D gene is possibly TRBD1 (6 bases). Trimming left V 4 bases short and J 2 bases short, with 24 bases between. This CDR3 is built from 18 residues. The germline V gene encodes CDR1 SGHKS and CDR2 YYEKEE (reference sequence). CDR3 sequence: CASSRYSAGGGLNTEAFF. The CDR3, as DNA: TGTGCCAGCAGCCGGTACTCGGCCGGGGGGGGCCTTAACACTGAAGCTTTCTTT.

This clone was recorded only once. The chain employs TRBV28 and TRBJ1-2, with 7 bases that match TRBD1. The CDR3 runs 12 residues. Unmatched junction bases numbered 2, after V lost 5 bases and J lost 5 bases. Germline CDR1 MDHEN, CDR2 SYDVKM. The CDR3 loop is CASSQTGYGYTF. The CDR3, as DNA: TGTGCCAGCAGTCAGACAGGGTATGGCTACACCTTC.

The chain uses TRBV14 and TRBJ2-7, with 7 bases that match TRBD1. This CDR3 spans 13 amino acids. Germline CDR1 reads SGHDN; CDR2 reads FVKESK. CDR3 residues: CATQGSSSYEQYF. CDR3 nucleotides: TGTGCTACACAGGGGTCGAGCTCCTACGAGCAGTACTTC.

The chain links TRBV10-3 to TRBJ2-3, with TRBD2 as a possible D gene (6 bases). V lost 6 bases to trimming and J lost 0 bases, with 16 bases between them. The CDR3 is 16 amino acids. Germline CDR1 is ENHRY and CDR2 is SYGVKD. The CDR3 loop reads CAIRSGGLGSTDTQYF. In DNA form, the CDR3 reads TGTGCCATCAGGTCCGGGGGATTGGGAAGCACAGATACGCAGTATTTT.

The J gene is TRBJ1-2, the V gene TRBV7-8; 7 nucleotides align to TRBD1. The V gene end was trimmed by 5 bases and the J gene end by 7 bases; junction bases not matched to a gene: 4. The CDR3 loop spans 12 amino acids. CDR1 and CDR2 (germline): SGHVS, FQNEAQ. The CDR3 spells CASSPDRVGYTF. CDR3 DNA sequence: TGTGCCAGCAGCCCCGACAGGGTTGGCTACACCTTC. Drawing the rest from reference TRBV7-8 and TRBJ1-2, the complete variable domain is GAGVSQSPRYKVAKRGQDVALRCDPISGHVSLFWYQQALGQGPEFLTYFQNEAQLDKSGLPSDRFFAERPEGSVSTLKIQRTQQEDSAVYLCASSPDRVGYTFGSGTRLTVV.

The chain carries TRBV18 and TRBJ1-1; D remains unclear. The germline gives CDR1 KGHSH, CDR2 LQKENI. V was trimmed by 5 bases and J by 1 base, leaving 5 bases between them. The length of the CDR3 is 12 residues. The CDR3 DNA follows: TGTGCCAGCTCAAAGCAGAACACTGAAGCTTTCTTT. As protein: CASSKQNTEAFF.

The chain is built from TRBV2 and TRBJ1-1, with TRBD1 as a possible D gene (6 bases). The CDR3 spans 13 residues. Germline V gene data show CDR1 as SNHLY and CDR2 as FYNNEI. Deletions cut 6 bases from V and 3 bases from J, with 11 bases between. The CDR3 DNA reads as TGTGCCAGCAGAGAGTACAGGGACACTGAAGCTTTCTTT. It specifies CASREYRDTEAFF.

This chain connects TRBV4-1 to TRBJ2-5; unclear D gene. The V gene lost 1 base and the J gene lost 5 bases, with 8 bases spanning the gap. The V gene's germline CDR1 is MGHRA and CDR2 YSYEKL. The CDR3 is made up of 13 amino acids. Here the CDR3 reads CASSQGNRETQYF. Here the CDR3 DNA reads TGCGCCAGCAGCCAAGGCAATCGGGAGACCCAGTACTTC.

This chain joins TRBV5-4 and TRBJ2-3, with 9 bases identical to TRBD2. Germline V gene data show CDR1 as SGHNT and CDR2 as YYREEE (reference sequence). The V segment lost 4 bases and the J segment 1 base; nucleotides outside the gene matches: 4. The CDR3 is 15 amino acids. The CDR3 here is CASSLAGPRTDTQYF. CDR3 DNA sequence: TGTGCCAGCAGCCTAGCGGGGCCCCGCACAGATACGCAGTATTTT.

The chain couples TRBV30 to TRBJ2-1; the match to TRBD2 covers 11 bases. CDR1 is GTSNPN, CDR2 SVGIG, per germline (reference sequence). The CDR3 covers 16 residues. V trimming: 4 bases; J trimming: 10 bases; junction bases outside the gene matches: 15. DNA for the CDR3: TGTGCCTGGATTAAAATCCTAGCGGGAGGAGGTCGAGAGCAGTTCTTC. Translating it yields CAWIKILAGGGREQFF.

This chain links TRBV5-4 with TRBJ2-2; 9 bases are shared with TRBD2. Per the germline V gene, CDR1 is SGHNT and CDR2 is YYREEE (reference sequence). Trimming removed 5 bases from V and 2 bases from J; junction bases left unmatched: 7. This CDR3 region has 16 residues. In DNA, the CDR3 is TGTGCCAGCAGACCTTGGACTAGCGCAAACACCGGGGAGCTGTTTTTT. Its protein is CASRPWTSANTGELFF. The full variable domain, in which reference TRBV5-4 and TRBJ2-2 provide the parts outside the CDR3, is ETGVTQSPTHLIKTRGQQVTLRCSSQSGHNTVSWYQQALGQGPQFIFQYYREEENGRGNFPPRFSGLQFPNYSSELNVNALELDDSALYLCASRPWTSANTGELFFGEGSRLTVL.

The chain carries TRBV6-1 and TRBJ1-5, with 9 bases identical to TRBD1. From germline, CDR1 is MNHNS and CDR2 SASEGT. The CDR3 has 14 amino acids. After removal of 4 bases from V and 4 bases from J, the junction contained 2 bases not matched to a gene. This CDR3 is CASSGQGVNQPQHF. The CDR3 DNA reads TGTGCCAGCAGTGGACAGGGGGTTAATCAGCCCCAGCATTTT.